This paragraph reports one T cell receptor (beta chain). Its antigen is currently not known. No base qualities exist here, and no much larger clone lies one base off it. The sample is drawn from a study of T-cell memory formation after mild COVID-19 (dated by TCRdb to the early 2020s). With respect to the entire study: Most TCR sequence clusters were specific to one of the two donors. In a couple of donors, T-cell clones that expanded and contracted after mild COVID-19 were followed by sequencing TCRalpha and TCRbeta repertoires longitudinally. The cohort was made up of two young adult volunteers, one female and one male, who were previously healthy. Broad study findings and their caveats: From day 15 to 85, contracting clones showed balanced CD4/CD8 phenotypes, whereas a second wave of clones that expanded from day 15 to 37 leaned towards CD4+. Contracting CD4+ clones appeared mostly in the CM and EM memory subsets, whereas CD8+ clones were enriched in EMRA. The second-wave clones that peaked on day 37 were not confirmed to be SARS-CoV-2 specific. Some responding clones were detected in pre-infection memory, suggesting pre-existing cross-reactive memory T cells joined the SARS-CoV-2 response. The study covered only a couple of mild cases, and larger cohorts including severe cases with pre-infection samples were considered necessary.

Sequencing used an Illumina NovaSeq 6000. TCRalpha and TCRbeta cDNA libraries were built by 5'RACE with constant-segment primers, adding sample barcodes and unique molecular identifiers. RNA was extracted from every sample with Trizol reagent. Library amplification was performed in two PCR steps, and a second sample barcode and Illumina TruSeq adapters were introduced in the second step. The libraries were sequenced on an Illumina NovaSeq using 2 x 150 bp paired-end reads. The paper's processing steps were these. The reads were demultiplexed and collapsed into UMI-guided consensus sequences using migec v1.2.7. Using mixcr v2.1.11, UMI consensuses were aligned to TRA and TRB V and J templates and then assembled into clonotypes. Expanded or contracted clonotypes were those called significant by both edgeR and NoisET, with noise models trained on biological replicates. For edgeR calls, the cutoffs were a false discovery rate-adjusted p below 0.01 and a log2 fold-change threshold of 1. PCA with hierarchical clustering of max-normalized trajectories of the 1000 most abundant clonotypes was used as exploratory dynamics analysis. Separately sequenced CD4+ and CD8+ repertoires were used to assign a CD4 or CD8 phenotype to each responding clone. TCRdb handled the public reads itself, with Q25 trimming in fastp and clone calling in MiXCR, and kept productive beta chains. Rows matching on CDR3 protein sequence are summarized as one entry with the most common DNA and genes. TCRdb's processing, not the authors', yielded these V and J calls. The sample includes about 440,000 distinct CDR3 sequences, with 20% observed a single time. The ten most abundant clones make up roughly 8.4% of the sample.

Ficoll-Paque density gradient centrifugation was used to isolate PBMCs. This receptor was taken from an adult woman who had mild COVID-19 (a few samples of this study predate the infection). The sample titles of this study are shuffled in the database, so cell type and time point are left out; the donor was told from shared clones. The sample consisted of PBMCs or a T cell subset sorted from them (not recorded which).

The DNA reads as follows: TGCGCCAGCAGCCAAGTCGTTCCTCGTCAGGGTTATGTCTATGGCTACACCTTC. Its protein is CASSQVVPRQGYVYGYTF. The chain is assembled from TRBV4-1 and TRBJ1-2; the D segment could be TRBD1, given 5 matching bases. Including cysteine and phenylalanine, the CDR3 has 18 amino acids. The only DNA kept is the CDR3, 54 bases in frame from the first base. From the germline V gene, CDR1 is MGHRA and CDR2 is YSYEKL. V was cut back by 1 base and J by 4 bases, leaving a gap of 22 bases between them.